This TCR beta chain was captured in a study of post-analysis software for immune sequencing data. Study-level information: Disease courses included relapsing-remitting, secondary progressive and progressive-relapsing multiple sclerosis.

Study-wide results and caveats: The study found TRBV5-6, TRBV5-1 and TRBV20-1 among roughly 5 TRBV segments more frequent in patients than controls. Diversity measured as normalized Chao1 was significantly lower in multiple sclerosis patients than in controls. The F measure placed samples prepared in the same batch into strongly shared clusters.

Presence of unique molecular identifiers characterized the TCR beta cDNA libraries. TCRdb ran MiXCR on the PCR reads and lists one entry per CDR3 protein. The table records some 690,000 distinct CDR3 sequences, roughly 27% of them present only once. This clonotype occurred a few times. Its antigen is unknown. Trimming pared 2 bases from V and 8 bases from J, leaving 23 bases between. CDR3 size: 17 residues. Germline values: CDR1 SGHTA, CDR2 FQGNSA. The V gene is TRBV7-2, the J gene TRBJ2-3; D gene ambiguous. Sequencing was performed on blood. The origin of this receptor is a girl between 5 and 17 years old with multiple sclerosis. The CDR3 reads CASSLIARISTVGTQYF. CDR3 DNA sequence: TGTGCCAGCAGCTTAATTGCTCGGATCTCTACAGTGGGTACGCAGTATTTT.